This T cell receptor (beta chain) was found in a study of glioma-infiltrating T cells. The CDR3 totals 11 residues. Germline CDR1 and CDR2: MGHDK and SYGVNS. Trimming removed 6 bases at V and 8 bases at J, with 10 bases between. This clonotype has at least ten counts. The iRepertoire nested amplicon-rescue multiplex PCR amplified TCR alpha and beta CDR3s from RNA. TCRdb reanalysed the multiplex PCR reads using MiXCR and keeps one entry per CDR3 protein. The sample consists of approximately 400,000 distinct CDR3 sequences, 41% of them appearing once. Material: glioma tissue, nonneoplastic brain tissue, or PBMCs (not recorded which). The chain couples TRBV25-1 to TRBJ1-2; D remains unclear. This TCR was recovered from a human donor with low-grade glioma or glioblastoma, undergoing nonglioma brain surgery, or in good health (not recorded which). The CDR3 nucleotides are TGTGCCAGCAGGGCGAGTTTCGGCTACACCTTC. It codes for CASRASFGYTF.